This entry lists 20 T cell receptor beta chains sequenced from one sample in a study of vaccination effects on CD4 cells after COVID-19. Their recognized antigens are unknown. After expansion with viral peptide pools in the ViraFEST assay, antigen-specific CD4+ T cells were sequenced. Following culture for about 11 days, CD4+ T cells were isolated. Participants completed two doses of the BNT162b2 or mRNA-1273 vaccine. Repertoires were generated with immunoSEQ multiplex PCR, while TCRdb's copy carries only in-frame clones and drops some. The sample carries some 23,000 clones, around 70% recorded once. This sample comprised CD4+ T cells from PBMCs cultured with SARS-CoV-2 spike peptides, obtained after COVID-19 vaccination. Source of these receptors: a human donor who received a COVID-19 vaccine.

V and J are TRBV5-8 and TRBJ1-2; D uncertain. The CDR3 has 14 amino acids. Germline V gene sequence: CDR1 SGHTS, CDR2 YDEGEE. V gave up 5 bases and J gave up 5 bases, with 16 bases separating them. The CDR3 loop reads CASSLGMLAYGYTF. DNA for the CDR3: TGTGCCAGCAGTCTTGGTATGCTAGCTTATGGCTACACCTTC.

This sequence joins TRBV2 and TRBJ2-1, with 9 bases lining up with TRBD2. J lost 4 bases, V lost 7 bases, and 2 bases had no gene match. Germline V gene sequence: CDR1 SNHLY, CDR2 FYNNEI. The CDR3 spans 13 residues. The CDR3 nucleotides read TGTGCCAGCACTAGCGGGATTTACAATGAGCAGTTCTTC. Protein product: CASTSGIYNEQFF.

The chain links TRBV6-6 to TRBJ1-1, with a weak D call TRBD1 (6 bases). The CDR3 has 13 residues. Trimming took 5 bases from V and 1 from J, leaving 8 bases between them. CDR1 MNHNY and CDR2 SVGAGI come from the germline V gene (reference sequence). The CDR3 bases are TGTGCCAGCAGTCTGACAGGGAACACTGAAGCTTTCTTT. Translation gives CASSLTGNTEAFF.

The V call is TRBV5-6, the J call TRBJ2-3; 12 bases align to TRBD2. This CDR3 region has 16 residues. V lost 1 base, J lost 3 bases, and 3 bases stayed unmatched. The germline CDR1 and CDR2 sequences are SGHDT and YYEEEE. The CDR3 loop is CASSLLAGGRTDTQYF. In nucleotides, the CDR3 is TGTGCCAGCAGCTTGCTAGCGGGGGGGCGGACAGATACGCAGTATTTT.

This clone qualifies as medium-sized. This chain connects TRBV5-1 to TRBJ2-7, with TRBD1 matching 10 bases. The V segment lost 1 base and the J segment 2 bases; nucleotides outside the gene matches: 3. This CDR3 is 15 amino acids long. Germline V gene data show CDR1 as SGHRS and CDR2 as YFSETQ. CDR3 region: CASSLSGTGAYEQYF. The CDR3 bases are TGCGCCAGCAGCTTGTCCGGGACAGGGGCCTACGAGCAGTACTTC. Based on the CDR3 plus reference TRBV5-1 and TRBJ2-7, the full variable domain is KAGVTQTPRYLIKTRGQQVTLSCSPISGHRSVSWYQQTPGQGLQFLFEYFSETQRNKGNFPGRFSGRQFSNSRSEMNVSTLELGDSALYLCASSLSGTGAYEQYFGPGTRLTVT.

This sequence joins TRBV24-1 and TRBJ2-5; TRBD1 agrees at 11 bases. V lost 1 base and J lost 4; bases outside the gene matches: 4. The CDR3 is 16 residues long. Germline lookup yields CDR1 KGHDR and CDR2 SFDVKD. CDR3 protein: CATSDLGTGGSETQYF. The CDR3 DNA follows: TGTGCCACCAGTGATTTAGGGACAGGGGGGTCAGAGACCCAGTACTTC.

The V call is TRBV5-1, the J call TRBJ2-1; TRBD2 is a possible D gene (6 bases). This CDR3 has 15 amino acids. Looked up from germline, CDR1 is SGHRS and CDR2 is YFSETQ. Trimming removed 0 bases from V and 0 bases from J, with 7 bases in between. The CDR3 sequence is CASSLAGSSYNEQFF. The CDR3 DNA is TGCGCCAGCAGCTTGGCCGGGAGCTCCTACAATGAGCAGTTCTTC.

The chain combines TRBV27 with TRBJ1-5; D unclear. Trimming took off 3 bases at V and 5 bases at J, with 11 bases between the two ends. Germline V gene data show CDR1 as MNHEY and CDR2 as SMNVEV (reference sequence). The CDR3 is 14 residues long. In DNA form, the CDR3 reads TGTGCCAGCAGTTTGCGGGCACCTGATCAGCCCCAGCATTTT. Translating gives CASSLRAPDQPQHF.

The gene calls are TRBV6-6 and TRBJ2-5; 7 bases align to TRBD2. Germline CDR1 is MNHNY and CDR2 is SVGAGI (reference sequence). The CDR3 runs 14 residues. J gave up 2 bases and V 6 bases, and 6 bases lay outside the gene matches. CDR3: CASSSGTSQETQYF. As DNA, the CDR3 is TGTGCCAGCAGCAGCGGGACCTCACAAGAGACCCAGTACTTC.

The V gene is TRBV10-3, the J gene TRBJ2-4; D remains unclear. Looked up from germline, CDR1 is ENHRY and CDR2 is SYGVKD. CDR3 length: 12 amino acids. Trimming pared 6 bases from V and 8 bases from J, leaving 11 bases between. The CDR3 here is CAISPSRYIQYF. CDR3 sequence (DNA): TGTGCCATCAGCCCTTCGAGGTACATTCAGTACTTC.

The chain uses TRBV14 and TRBJ2-7; 7 bases agree with TRBD1. The CDR3 loop spans 16 amino acids. V shed 4 bases, J shed 1 base, and the junction held 10 bases outside the gene matches. The germline gives CDR1 SGHDN, CDR2 FVKESK. In nucleotides, the CDR3 is TGTGCCAGCAGCCTCGACAGGGCGAAACTATCCTACGAGCAGTACTTC. Its protein is CASSLDRAKLSYEQYF.

This chain joins TRBV7-8 and TRBJ2-7; D gene uncertain. This CDR3 region has 14 residues. Trimming cost V 0 bases and J 6 bases, with 12 bases left between them. Germline CDR1 SGHVS, CDR2 FQNEAQ. CDR3: CASSLALGKSEQYF. CDR3 nucleotides: TGTGCCAGCAGCTTAGCGCTGGGCAAATCCGAGCAGTACTTC.

This chain joins TRBV4-1 and TRBJ2-5; possibly TRBD2 for D (5 bases). The CDR3 length is 15 residues. Trimming removed 5 bases at V and 5 bases at J, with 18 bases between. Germline values: CDR1 MGHRA, CDR2 YSYEKL. In nucleotides, the CDR3 is TGCGCCAGCAGCTCACCGACATCGGCGGGTGAGACCCAGTACTTC. Protein: CASSSPTSAGETQYF.

This clone was seen a single time. The CDR3 loop is CATSGSGTYEQYF. In DNA form, the CDR3 reads TGTGCCACCAGTGGGTCAGGTACCTACGAGCAGTACTTC. The gene calls are TRBV24-1 and TRBJ2-7; D is unresolved. Between the trimmed V and J ends, which lost 5 bases and 2 bases, there was a span of 9 bases. The CDR3 totals 13 residues. CDR1 is KGHDR and CDR2 is SFDVKD in the germline V gene.

V and J are TRBV6-5 and TRBJ2-7, with D perhaps TRBD2 (6 bases). The V end lost 2 bases, the J end lost 0 bases, and 11 bases lay between the germline ends. Germline V gives CDR1 MNHEY, CDR2 SVGAGI. This CDR3 has 15 amino acids. CDR3 nucleotide sequence: TGTGCCAGCAGTTACGGTGGGACTGGCTCCTACGAGCAGTACTTC. It yields the protein CASSYGGTGSYEQYF.

J is TRBJ2-1 and V is TRBV5-1, with TRBD1 matching 8 bases. CDR1 and CDR2 from the germline V gene are SGHRS and YFSETQ. The CDR3 length is 14 residues. Trimming removed 2 bases from V and 6 bases from J; junction bases left unmatched: 4. The CDR3 region is CASSFGQGANEQFF. The CDR3 DNA reads TGCGCCAGCAGCTTTGGTCAGGGGGCCAATGAGCAGTTCTTC.

The V call is TRBV6-1, the J call TRBJ1-6; D unclear. This CDR3 has 15 residues. V was pared by 3 bases and J by 0 bases, with 6 bases between. Germline lookup yields CDR1 MNHNS and CDR2 SASEGT. Here the CDR3 reads CASSEESSYNSPLHF. For the CDR3, the DNA is TGTGCCAGCAGTGAGGAAAGCTCCTATAATTCACCCCTCCACTTT.

The chain joins TRBV19 to TRBJ1-2, with a possible D match to TRBD1 (6 bases). V was shortened by 10 bases and J by 4 bases, with 16 bases between the two germline ends. Germline V gene lookup returns CDR1 LNHDA and CDR2 SQIVND (reference sequence). CDR3 size: 13 residues. CDR3 in amino acids: CATRTRGVYGYTF. For the CDR3, the DNA is TGTGCCACTCGGACCAGGGGAGTCTATGGCTACACCTTC.

This chain connects TRBV5-1 to TRBJ2-3; 7 bases are shared with TRBD1. The germline gives CDR1 SGHRS, CDR2 YFSETQ. The CDR3 is made up of 15 amino acids. J gave up 1 base and V 3 bases, and 5 bases lay outside the gene matches. The CDR3 DNA reads as TGCGCCAGCAGCTCTGACAGGGCCCGCACAGATACGCAGTATTTT. Translating it yields CASSSDRARTDTQYF.

The chain has TRBV5-1 and TRBJ2-2, with D hard to call. V was cut by 4 bases and J by 4 bases, with 8 bases left in between. This CDR3 contains 13 residues. Germline loops: CDR1 SGHRS, CDR2 YFSETQ. Here the CDR3 DNA reads TGCGCCAGCAGCGCCCGCGGCACCGGGGAGCTGTTTTTT. It translates to CASSARGTGELFF.